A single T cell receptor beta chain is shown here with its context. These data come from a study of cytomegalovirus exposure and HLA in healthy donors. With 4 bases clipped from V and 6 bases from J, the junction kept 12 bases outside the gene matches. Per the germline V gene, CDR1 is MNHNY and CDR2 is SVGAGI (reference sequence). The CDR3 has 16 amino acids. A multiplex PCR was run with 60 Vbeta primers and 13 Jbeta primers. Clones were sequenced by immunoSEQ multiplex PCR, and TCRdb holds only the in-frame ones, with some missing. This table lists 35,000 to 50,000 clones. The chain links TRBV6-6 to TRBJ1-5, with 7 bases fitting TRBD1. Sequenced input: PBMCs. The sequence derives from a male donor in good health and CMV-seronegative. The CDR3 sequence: CASSSPLTGASQPQHF. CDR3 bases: TGTGCCAGCAGTTCCCCTCTTACAGGGGCTTCTCAGCCCCAGCATTTT.